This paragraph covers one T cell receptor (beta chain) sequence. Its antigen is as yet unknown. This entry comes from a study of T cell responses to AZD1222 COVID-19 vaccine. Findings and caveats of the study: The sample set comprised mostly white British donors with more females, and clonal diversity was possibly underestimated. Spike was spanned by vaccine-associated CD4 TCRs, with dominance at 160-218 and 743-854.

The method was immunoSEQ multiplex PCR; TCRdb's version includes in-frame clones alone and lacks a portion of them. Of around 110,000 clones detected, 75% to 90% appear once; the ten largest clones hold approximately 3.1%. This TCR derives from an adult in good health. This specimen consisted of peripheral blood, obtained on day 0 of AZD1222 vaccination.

The CDR3 loop is CASSSTDSLNTEAFF. Written as DNA, the CDR3 is TGTGCCAGCAGCTCGACGGACAGCTTGAACACTGAAGCTTTCTTT. The chain uses TRBV5-5 and TRBJ1-1, with a tentative D call TRBD1 (6 bases). The germline V and J ends were trimmed by 3 bases and 0 bases, with 12 bases remaining between them. Germline V gene lookup returns CDR1 SGHKS and CDR2 YYEKEE (reference sequence). The CDR3 has 15 amino acids.